The rows below give T cell receptor beta chains drawn from one sample of a study of vaccination effects on CD4 cells after COVID-19. For these receptors, no antigen is known. Assay used: immunoSEQ multiplex PCR; TCRdb lists only in-frame clones, some missing. Of around 50,000 clones detected, approximately 61% appear once; the ten largest clones hold roughly 6%. The input for sequencing was CD4+ T cells from PBMCs cultured without peptide, taken before COVID-19 vaccination. These receptors were taken from a human donor who received a COVID-19 vaccine. Both conserved end residues are part of each CDR3. The order of the fields is J gene, V gene, CDR3 protein.

TRBJ1-4 | TRBV7-9 | CASSLGTTNEKLFF
TRBJ2-2 | TRBV6-5 | CASTRQLDTGELFF
TRBJ1-6 | TRBV18 | CASSPLPFGNSPLHF
TRBJ2-7 | TRBV4-3 | CASSHGPYEQYF
TRBJ2-1 | TRBV5-1 | CASSLTPGREGWVNEQFF
TRBJ1-1 | TRBV6-2/TRBV6-3 | CASSYGAEAFF
TRBJ1-1 | TRBV7-3 | CASSLQEYGTGATEAFF
TRBJ1-1 | TRBV2 | CASSELENTEAFF
TRBJ2-3 | TRBV7-9 | CASSLPLLAGPKADTQYF
TRBJ2-2 | TRBV19 | CASSIASNTGELFF
TRBJ2-1 | TRBV6-2/TRBV6-3 | CASSRLVRHNEQFF
TRBJ1-6 | TRBV30 | CAWSVLGQGDGALHF
TRBJ1-1 | TRBV5-1 | CASSLQGLEAFF
TRBJ1-6 | TRBV3-1/TRBV3-2 | CASSQAGAVVGAPLHF
TRBJ1-2 | TRBV4-2 | CASSQDPQGYGYTF
TRBJ2-3 | TRBV29-1 | CSVKTGSKADTQYF
TRBJ2-3 | TRBV11-2 | CASSFLTSGRAADTQYF
TRBJ1-2 | TRBV19 | CASSTAGGGNYGYTF
TRBJ1-4 | TRBV20-1 | CGFATNEKLFF
TRBJ2-5 | TRBV3-1/TRBV3-2 | CASSQDETQYF
TRBJ1-5 | TRBV19 | CASNGQGPNQPQHF
TRBJ1-2 | TRBV28 | CASSTGYGYTF
TRBJ2-7 | TRBV18 | CASSSGARDGGSYEQYF
TRBJ2-3 | TRBV7-2 | CASNPSGRPIDTQYF
TRBJ1-1 | TRBV4-2 | CASSQDPGYVVTEAFF
TRBJ1-1 | TRBV5-4 | CASSLEGGWTEAFF
TRBJ2-3 | TRBV7-8 | CASSSSGLGHVAQYF
TRBJ2-3 | TRBV24-1 | CATGTDLMTDTQYF
TRBJ1-2 | TRBV5-4 | CASSLGQGTNYGYTF